This T cell receptor (beta chain) was found in a study of blood T cell repertoires in COVID-19. Membership in each cohort depended on participant-reported clinical history. Data came from immunoSEQ multiplex PCR; TCRdb stores just in-frame clones and leaves some out. This table holds 200,000 to 250,000 clones, about 79% found once. Germline values: CDR1 LGHDT, CDR2 YNNKEL (reference sequence). Losses at the gene ends were 1 base for V and 1 base for J; bases not matched to a gene: 8. The CDR3 length is 17 residues. Specimen: PBMCs or T cells enriched from blood (not recorded which). This sequence originates from a woman aged 60-70 years who had recovered from COVID-19. The genes are TRBV3-1 (or the pseudogene TRBV3-2) and TRBJ2-3, with 7 bases identical to TRBD2. The CDR3 DNA reads TGTGCCAGCAGCCAAGGCAGCGGGGAGATTGGCACAGATACGCAGTATTTT. It specifies CASSQGSGEIGTDTQYF.